Each of the 2 T cell receptor beta chains below was sequenced from the same sample in a study of T cell changes during pregnancy in multiple sclerosis. Data came from immunoSEQ multiplex PCR; TCRdb stores just in-frame clones and leaves some out. The sample holds about 36,000 clones, roughly 94% seen once. The source material was CD4+ T cells from peripheral blood mononuclear cells, sampled after pregnancy. These receptors originate from a female donor with multiple sclerosis, enrolled in a pregnancy study.

The V call is TRBV29-1, the J call TRBJ2-1; no clear D. The CDR3 totals 13 residues. Trimming took 3 bases from V and 0 from J, leaving 6 bases between them. CDR1 is SQVTM and CDR2 is ANQGSEA in the germline V gene. Here the CDR3 DNA reads TGCAGCGTTGACCGGAGCTCCTACAATGAGCAGTTCTTC. Translation gives CSVDRSSYNEQFF.

The chain carries TRBV10-3 and TRBJ1-1, with 7 nucleotides matching TRBD1. V was clipped by 10 bases and J by 6 bases; unmatched bases: 14. Germline V gene data show CDR1 as ENHRY and CDR2 as SYGVKD. This CDR3 contains 14 residues. The CDR3 reads CASRGSGPKPEAFF. CDR3 DNA sequence: TGTGCCAGCAGGGGGTCAGGGCCCAAGCCTGAAGCTTTCTTT.